Given below is one TCR beta chain in context. Its specificity is not known. The study's library attached unique molecular identifiers to single cDNA molecules. In the authors' methods: Samples held a median of 95,638 TCRs, range 23,224–690,600. TCRdb passed the RACE reads through MiXCR, listing each CDR3 protein once. TCRdb, rather than the study authors, made the V and J calls. The table shows 150,000 to 200,000 distinct CDR3 sequences, with 25% to 30% occurring only once. This sample is drawn from a study of human T cells and chemical hapten exposure. Study-level information: Patch tests containing 0.01% DPC, applied to the upper back, were read at 6 days. Study-level points and caveats: Alopecia affecting every donor means their immune response may not match healthy people's.

CDR3 length equals 15 residues. Looked up from germline, CDR1 is MNHEY and CDR2 is SVGEGT. The J segment lost 4 bases and the V segment lost 6 bases, leaving 10 bases of the junction unmatched. Specified time point: pre-sensitization, week 0. Stated treatment: therapeutic diphenylcyclopropenone sensitization with weekly scalp DPC. This specimen consisted of whole blood, obtained in connection with sensitization to the hapten diphenylcyclopropenone (DPC). The receptor comes from a woman aged 25 to 39 with alopecia areata. Some clones in this sample may be carry-over from other donors' samples. The V and J genes are TRBV6-2 or TRBV6-3 and TRBJ1-1, with 8 bases matching TRBD1. The CDR3, as DNA: TGTGCCAGCAGACAGACAGGGGTGGTTCGCACTGAAGCTTTCTTT. Translation: CASRQTGVVRTEAFF.